This TCR beta chain was identified during a study of Ad26.COV2.S vaccination and SARS-CoV-2 variants. Whole-study context: Ad26.COV2.S, an intramuscular injection, was given once or twice 56 days apart. Regarding the study as a whole: There was reportedly substantial breadth in spike-specific CD8+ and CD4+ T cell responses after vaccination.

TCRdb keeps only in-frame clones here, not all; method: immunoSEQ multiplex PCR. The data contain about 480,000 clones, approximately 90% of them singletons. The treatment denotes: around 19 received Ad26.COV2.S at low or high dose, single or two shots; several received placebo; per-sample allocation not given. Samples analyzed were those drawn on day 63 after the first vaccine or placebo injection. Expressing Wuhan-strain SARS-CoV-2 spike, an Ad26 vector served as the vaccine. The table lists this clone with many counts. The antigen remains undetermined. Sequencing was performed on peripheral blood, taken in a trial of Ad26.COV2.S vaccine versus placebo. The receptor comes from a person aged 18 to 59 who received the Ad26.COV2.S COVID-19 vaccine or a placebo.

The CDR3 DNA follows: TGTGCCAGCAGCCAAGATCAGTCCGAGCAGTTCTTC. Encoded protein: CASSQDQSEQFF. V and J are TRBV3-1 (or the pseudogene TRBV3-2) and TRBJ2-1; D not certain. CDR1 is LGHDT, CDR2 YNNKEL, per germline (reference sequence). V was shortened by 0 bases and J by 10 bases, with 7 bases between the two germline ends. CDR3 length equals 12 residues.